The 27 T cell receptor beta chains presented below share a single source sample, sequenced in a study of T cells in Graves' hyperthyroidism and ophthalmopathy (dated by TCRdb to between 2018 and 2020). Library prep was done by multiplex PCR. The sample was run on an Illumina HiSeq 2000. TCR beta CDR3 regions were amplified from RNA transcripts. A first-round RT-PCR of the TCR CDR3 used the HTBI primer set with the Qiagen OneStep RT-PCR kit. TCRdb reanalyzed the raw reads on its own, using fastp at Q25 for trimming and MiXCR for clone calling, and kept in-frame beta chains. Rows are combined by CDR3 protein, so each entry shows the most common genes and DNA. For this sample the table gives under 250,000 distinct CDR3 sequences, of which 24% were detected only once. The leading ten clones occupy 35% to 40% of the sample. Sequencing input: blood. All receptors come from a woman aged 40 to 49 with Graves' ophthalmopathy.

This clonotype was recorded at least ten times. Because the CDR3 is missing its conserved closing phenylalanine or tryptophan, this is likely a read error. This chain uses TRBV4-1 with TRBJ2-7; 8 bases map to TRBD2. Trimming removed 0 bases from V and 3 bases from J; junction bases left unmatched: 7. Germline values: CDR1 MGHRA, CDR2 YSYEKL. The CDR3 extends over 16 amino acids. The CDR3 DNA sequence: TGCGCCAGCAGCCAAGATTCCGGGAGGGGGTACTACGAGCAGTACCTC. This codes for CASSQDSGRGYYEQYL.

This clonotype was detected ten times or more. This chain's CDR3 is CASSFQLQSSGETQYF. The DNA of the CDR3 is TGTGCCAGCAGTTTTCAGCTTCAATCTAGCGGAGAGACCCAGTACTTC. This chain links TRBV28 with TRBJ2-5, with 7 bases lining up with TRBD2. After removal of 3 bases from V and 4 bases from J, the junction contained 11 bases not matched to a gene. Germline assignment: CDR1 MDHEN and CDR2 SYDVKM. There are 16 residues in the CDR3.

This clonotype was seen ten or more times. The rearrangement joins TRBV2 to TRBJ2-5, with D perhaps matching TRBD1 (6 bases). Germline values: CDR1 SNHLY, CDR2 FYNNEI. V lost 7 bases and J lost 2, with 17 bases in between. CDR3 length equals 15 residues. The CDR3 here is CASNQQGGGQETQYF. The CDR3 DNA sequence: TGTGCCAGCAACCAACAGGGTGGCGGACAAGAGACCCAGTACTTC.

This clonotype was picked up many times. V is TRBV6-4 and J is TRBJ1-3, with TRBD1 matching over 8 bases. Per germline, CDR1 MRHNA and CDR2 SNTAGT. CDR3 length equals 18 residues. J lost 3 bases, V lost 5 bases, and 15 bases had no gene match. The CDR3 sequence is CASSRQGATMAVGNTIYF. The DNA for the CDR3 is TGTGCCAGCAGTAGGCAGGGGGCGACTATGGCTGTTGGAAACACCATATATTTT.

Many counts were recorded for this clonotype. The V gene is TRBV9, the J gene TRBJ1-3; the D is unclear. This CDR3 contains 14 residues. The germline CDR1 and CDR2 sequences are SGDLS and YYNGEE. Trimming shortened V by 3 bases and J by 0 bases, and 7 bases separated the two germline ends. In DNA, the CDR3 is TGTGCCAGCAGCGCACAAAGCTCTGGAAACACCATATATTTT. Translating gives CASSAQSSGNTIYF.

Many counts were recorded for this clonotype. The DNA for the CDR3 is TGCAGTGCTAGAGATACAGGGGCCACATCCTCAGAGACCCAGTACTTC. Translating it yields CSARDTGATSSETQYF. V and J are TRBV20-1 and TRBJ2-5; 7 nucleotides line up with TRBD1. J was trimmed by 4 bases and V by 0 bases; bases with no gene match: 11. This CDR3 comprises 16 residues. Germline V gives CDR1 DFQATT, CDR2 SNEGSKA (reference sequence).

This clonotype has at least ten counts. V gene TRBV24-1 combines with J gene TRBJ2-2; 8 bases line up with TRBD1. The length of the CDR3 is 16 residues. Germline trimming cut 0 bases from V and 4 bases from J; bases unmatched to any gene: 3. Germline CDR1 and CDR2: KGHDR and SFDVKD. The CDR3 nucleotides are TGTGCCACCAGTGATTTGCTACAGGGGGGCACCGGGGAGCTGTTTTTT. It specifies CATSDLLQGGTGELFF.

The rearrangement joins TRBV7-2 to TRBJ2-7; TRBD2 agrees at 8 bases. The CDR3 sequence is 15 residues long. The trim removed 1 base at V and 2 bases at J, leaving 4 bases unmatched. Germline loops: CDR1 SGHTA, CDR2 FQGNSA. The CDR3 is CASSLVFSGTYEQYF. CDR3 coding DNA: TGTGCCAGCAGCTTAGTGTTTAGCGGGACCTACGAGCAGTACTTC.

At least ten counts were recorded for this clonotype. This chain joins TRBV27 and TRBJ2-2; D may be TRBD2 (6 bases). Trimming removed 6 bases at V and 7 bases at J, with 9 bases between. The germline V gene encodes CDR1 MNHEY and CDR2 SMNVEV (reference sequence). CDR3 length: 12 residues. Written as DNA, the CDR3 is TGTGCCAGCAGATGGGGACTCGGGGAGCTGTTTTTT. Translated, it gives CASRWGLGELFF.

This clonotype was detected many times. The chain recombines TRBV19 with TRBJ1-5, with no clear D. Per germline, CDR1 LNHDA and CDR2 SQIVND (reference sequence). The CDR3 runs to 13 residues. V gave up 6 bases and J gave up 4 bases, with 10 bases separating them. CDR3 in amino acids: CASRISGNQPQHF. The CDR3 DNA follows: TGTGCCAGTAGGATTTCGGGGAATCAGCCCCAGCATTTT.

This clonotype was seen many times. J is TRBJ2-7 and V is TRBV28, with 7 bases matching TRBD2. V lost 5 bases, J lost 6 bases, and 16 bases stayed unmatched. Germline V lookup: CDR1 MDHEN, CDR2 SYDVKM. The CDR3 length is 16 residues. The CDR3 DNA sequence: TGTGCCAGCAGTATCACGGGGGGTGGGCCCCGTCGCGAGCAGTACTTC. This codes for CASSITGGGPRREQYF.

This clonotype was seen ten or more times. This chain links TRBV11-1 with TRBJ2-7, with a tentative D call TRBD1 (5 bases). The V gene lost 6 bases and the J gene lost 1 base, with 16 bases spanning the gap. Looked up from germline, CDR1 is SGHAT and CDR2 is FQDESV (reference sequence). This CDR3 region has 15 residues. CDR3 in DNA: TGTGCCAGCAGTTACAGGATTCTGGGATCCTACGAGCAGTACTTC. Its protein is CASSYRILGSYEQYF.

The chain employs TRBV6-2 or TRBV6-3 and TRBJ1-4, with D possibly TRBD1 on 6 matching bases. The CDR3 spans 13 residues. V lost 4 bases, J lost 8 bases, and 11 bases lay in between. The germline V gene has CDR1 MNHEY and CDR2 SVGEGT. The CDR3 loop is CASSLGGVEKLFF. The CDR3 DNA follows: TGTGCCAGCAGTTTAGGGGGGGTCGAAAAACTGTTTTTT.

The sample holds many counts of this clonotype. The V call is TRBV28, the J call TRBJ1-1; the D is unclear. Germline V gene data show CDR1 as MDHEN and CDR2 as SYDVKM. CDR3 length: 12 residues. V was shortened by 6 bases and J by 4 bases, with 9 bases between the two germline ends. CDR3 DNA: TGTGCCAGCAGAAGCGTTGGCACTGAAGCTTTCTTT. This gives the protein CASRSVGTEAFF. The full variable domain, its missing parts supplied by reference TRBV28 and TRBJ1-1, is DVKVTQSSRYLVKRTGEKVFLECVQDMDHENMFWYRQDPGLGLRLIYFSYDVKMKEKGDIPEGYSVSREKKERFSLILESASTNQTSMYLCASRSVGTEAFFGQGTRLTVV.

This clonotype was seen repeatedly, ten times or more. The rearrangement uses TRBV28 and TRBJ2-2; TRBD1 is a possible D gene (5 bases). The CDR3 is 11 residues long. Trimming removed 10 bases at V and 5 bases at J, with 8 bases between. Germline V gene lookup returns CDR1 MDHEN and CDR2 SYDVKM. The CDR3 loop reads CAIQGTGELFF. CDR3 DNA sequence: TGTGCCATCCAGGGAACCGGGGAGCTGTTTTTT.

This chain links TRBV19 with TRBJ1-2; 7 bases match TRBD1. There are 13 residues in the CDR3. Germline V gives CDR1 LNHDA, CDR2 SQIVND (reference sequence). Trimming took 5 bases from V and 4 from J; bases not matched to a gene: 4. The CDR3 sequence is CASSAQGTYGYTF. The CDR3 nucleotides read TGTGCCAGTAGTGCACAGGGGACCTATGGCTACACCTTC. Filled out from reference TRBV19 and TRBJ1-2, the complete variable domain reads DGGITQSPKYLFRKEGQNVTLSCEQNLNHDAMYWYRQDPGQGLRLIYYSQIVNDFQKGDIAEGYSVSREKKESFPLTVTSAQKNPTAFYLCASSAQGTYGYTFGSGTRLTVV.

This clonotype was detected only a few times. This chain links TRBV6-1 with TRBJ2-7; TRBD2 matches at 11 bases. CDR3 length: 14 residues. After removal of 4 bases from V and 7 bases from J, the junction contained 6 bases not matched to a gene. Germline CDR1 is MNHNS and CDR2 is SASEGT. The CDR3: CASSGLAGGSEQYF. The CDR3 nucleotides read TGTGCCAGCAGTGGGCTAGCGGGAGGTAGTGAGCAGTACTTC.

This clonotype was seen at least ten times. This chain links TRBV6-5 with TRBJ2-4, with 7 bases matching TRBD1. J was trimmed by 5 bases and V by 6 bases; bases with no gene match: 10. CDR3 length: 15 amino acids. CDR1 and CDR2 (germline): MNHEY, SVGAGI. The DNA for the CDR3 is TGTGCCAGCAGCCGGGGCGACAGGGTAGAAAACATTCAGTACTTC. Encoded protein: CASSRGDRVENIQYF.

In this sample, this clonotype turned up once. The genes are TRBV12-3 or TRBV12-4 and TRBJ1-1, with 8 bases aligning to TRBD1. With 10 bases clipped from V and 4 bases from J, the junction kept 11 bases outside the gene matches. The CDR3 spans 14 residues. This chain's CDR3 is CATDTSGGGTEAFF. Here the CDR3 DNA reads TGTGCCACCGACACCTCAGGGGGCGGCACTGAAGCTTTCTTT.

This clonotype was recorded at least ten times. The chain couples TRBV5-1 to TRBJ2-7; maybe TRBD2 (5 bases). V lost 3 bases and J lost 9, with 10 bases in between. Germline CDR1 and CDR2: SGHRS and YFSETQ. The CDR3 covers 11 residues. CDR3 sequence: CASSSKEVQYF. The DNA of the CDR3 is TGCGCCAGCAGCTCCAAGGAGGTGCAGTACTTC.

This clonotype was picked up many times. A much larger clone lies one base from this, so it may be a read error. The chain couples TRBV11-1 to TRBJ2-2; D remains ambiguous. The CDR3 sequence is 16 residues long. With 4 bases removed from V and 2 bases from J, the gap between germline ends came to 14 bases. CDR1 and CDR2 from the germline V gene are SGHAT and FQDESV (reference sequence). The DNA for the CDR3 is TGTGCCAGCAGCTCCGCCAGTGGGCCCAACACCGGGGAGCTGTTTTTT. This codes for CASSSASGPNTGELFF. The full variable domain, its missing parts supplied by reference TRBV11-1 and TRBJ2-2, is EAEVAQSPRYKITEKSQAVAFWCDPISGHATLYWYRQILGQGPELLVQFQDESVVDDSQLPKDRFSAERLKGVDSTLKIQPAELGDSAMYLCASSSASGPNTGELFFGEGSRLTVL.

This clonotype was counted at least ten times. The chain recombines TRBV10-1 with TRBJ2-1, with 11 bases fitting TRBD2. Germline lookup yields CDR1 WNHNN and CDR2 SYGVQD (reference sequence). Unmatched junction bases numbered 10, after V lost 5 bases and J lost 10 bases. CDR3 length: 15 amino acids. In DNA form, the CDR3 reads TGCGCCAGCAGTCCACGGACTAGCGGGTTCACGGAGCAGTTCTTC. Protein sequence: CASSPRTSGFTEQFF.

The chain couples TRBV6-5 to TRBJ2-7, with 8 nucleotides matching TRBD2. Germline V gene lookup returns CDR1 MNHEY and CDR2 SVGAGI. The CDR3 totals 15 residues. After removal of 3 bases from V and 4 bases from J, the junction contained 8 bases not matched to a gene. The CDR3 nucleotides are TGTGCCAGCAGTTATCCAGGTAGCGGGAAGTACGAGCAGTACTTC. Protein: CASSYPGSGKYEQYF.

This clonotype came up many times. The genes are TRBV5-1 and TRBJ2-7, with 8 nucleotides matching TRBD1. Per the germline V gene, CDR1 is SGHRS and CDR2 is YFSETQ. V trimming: 0 bases; J trimming: 7 bases; junction bases outside the gene matches: 9. The CDR3 sequence is 15 residues long. This chain's CDR3 is CASSLDGTGLGEQYF. The DNA for the CDR3 is TGCGCCAGCAGCTTGGACGGGACAGGCCTGGGGGAGCAGTACTTC.

The chain carries TRBV7-3 and TRBJ2-1, with 8 positions matching TRBD2. Unmatched junction bases numbered 13, after V lost 4 bases and J lost 14 bases. The germline gives CDR1 SGHTA, CDR2 FQGTGA. The CDR3 totals 14 residues. In nucleotides, the CDR3 is TGTGCCAGCAGCTATTCCGGGACTAGTGATTCAAAGTTCTTC. Residues: CASSYSGTSDSKFF.

Ten or more counts support this clonotype. The chain uses TRBV28 and TRBJ1-2; no clear D gene. Germline V gives CDR1 MDHEN, CDR2 SYDVKM. Between the trimmed V and J ends, which lost 4 bases and 10 bases, there was a span of 13 bases. This CDR3 is built from 12 residues. The DNA of the CDR3 is TGTGCCAGCAGTTCTTATCTCCGGACCTACACCTTC. It yields the protein CASSSYLRTYTF.

V is TRBV12-3 or TRBV12-4 and J is TRBJ1-5, with D perhaps TRBD1 (5 bases). The CDR3 loop spans 16 amino acids. Trimming stripped 3 bases from V and 2 bases from J, with 14 bases between. This CDR3 is CASSFGQGWGNQPQHF. Written as DNA, the CDR3 is TGTGCCAGCAGTTTCGGGCAGGGATGGGGCAATCAGCCCCAGCATTTT.